This T cell receptor (beta chain) was observed in a study of glioma-infiltrating T cells after dendritic cell vaccination. Study-level background: At biweekly intervals, patients got three intradermal dendritic cell vaccine injections.

The CDR3 totals 19 residues. Germline V gives CDR1 SGHRS, CDR2 YFSETQ. J lost 4 bases, V lost 4 bases, and 15 bases had no gene match. Time point of the sample: after dendritic cell vaccination, including at tumor progression/relapse. Generated by immunoSEQ multiplex PCR, the TCRdb table keeps only in-frame clones and is missing some. In the table there are tens of thousands of clones, approximately 90% of which are singletons. V and J are TRBV5-1 and TRBJ2-3; 13 bases fit TRBD2. The receptor was derived from a human donor with glioblastoma. Sample: blood, taken after dendritic cell vaccination. In DNA form, the CDR3 reads TGCGCCAGCAGCCGGCAGGGGACTAGCGGGATTTTAGCCCCAGATACGCAGTATTTT. Protein: CASSRQGTSGILAPDTQYF. The whole variable domain, filled in from reference TRBV5-1 and TRBJ2-3, reads KAGVTQTPRYLIKTRGQQVTLSCSPISGHRSVSWYQQTPGQGLQFLFEYFSETQRNKGNFPGRFSGRQFSNSRSEMNVSTLELGDSALYLCASSRQGTSGILAPDTQYFGPGTRLTVL.